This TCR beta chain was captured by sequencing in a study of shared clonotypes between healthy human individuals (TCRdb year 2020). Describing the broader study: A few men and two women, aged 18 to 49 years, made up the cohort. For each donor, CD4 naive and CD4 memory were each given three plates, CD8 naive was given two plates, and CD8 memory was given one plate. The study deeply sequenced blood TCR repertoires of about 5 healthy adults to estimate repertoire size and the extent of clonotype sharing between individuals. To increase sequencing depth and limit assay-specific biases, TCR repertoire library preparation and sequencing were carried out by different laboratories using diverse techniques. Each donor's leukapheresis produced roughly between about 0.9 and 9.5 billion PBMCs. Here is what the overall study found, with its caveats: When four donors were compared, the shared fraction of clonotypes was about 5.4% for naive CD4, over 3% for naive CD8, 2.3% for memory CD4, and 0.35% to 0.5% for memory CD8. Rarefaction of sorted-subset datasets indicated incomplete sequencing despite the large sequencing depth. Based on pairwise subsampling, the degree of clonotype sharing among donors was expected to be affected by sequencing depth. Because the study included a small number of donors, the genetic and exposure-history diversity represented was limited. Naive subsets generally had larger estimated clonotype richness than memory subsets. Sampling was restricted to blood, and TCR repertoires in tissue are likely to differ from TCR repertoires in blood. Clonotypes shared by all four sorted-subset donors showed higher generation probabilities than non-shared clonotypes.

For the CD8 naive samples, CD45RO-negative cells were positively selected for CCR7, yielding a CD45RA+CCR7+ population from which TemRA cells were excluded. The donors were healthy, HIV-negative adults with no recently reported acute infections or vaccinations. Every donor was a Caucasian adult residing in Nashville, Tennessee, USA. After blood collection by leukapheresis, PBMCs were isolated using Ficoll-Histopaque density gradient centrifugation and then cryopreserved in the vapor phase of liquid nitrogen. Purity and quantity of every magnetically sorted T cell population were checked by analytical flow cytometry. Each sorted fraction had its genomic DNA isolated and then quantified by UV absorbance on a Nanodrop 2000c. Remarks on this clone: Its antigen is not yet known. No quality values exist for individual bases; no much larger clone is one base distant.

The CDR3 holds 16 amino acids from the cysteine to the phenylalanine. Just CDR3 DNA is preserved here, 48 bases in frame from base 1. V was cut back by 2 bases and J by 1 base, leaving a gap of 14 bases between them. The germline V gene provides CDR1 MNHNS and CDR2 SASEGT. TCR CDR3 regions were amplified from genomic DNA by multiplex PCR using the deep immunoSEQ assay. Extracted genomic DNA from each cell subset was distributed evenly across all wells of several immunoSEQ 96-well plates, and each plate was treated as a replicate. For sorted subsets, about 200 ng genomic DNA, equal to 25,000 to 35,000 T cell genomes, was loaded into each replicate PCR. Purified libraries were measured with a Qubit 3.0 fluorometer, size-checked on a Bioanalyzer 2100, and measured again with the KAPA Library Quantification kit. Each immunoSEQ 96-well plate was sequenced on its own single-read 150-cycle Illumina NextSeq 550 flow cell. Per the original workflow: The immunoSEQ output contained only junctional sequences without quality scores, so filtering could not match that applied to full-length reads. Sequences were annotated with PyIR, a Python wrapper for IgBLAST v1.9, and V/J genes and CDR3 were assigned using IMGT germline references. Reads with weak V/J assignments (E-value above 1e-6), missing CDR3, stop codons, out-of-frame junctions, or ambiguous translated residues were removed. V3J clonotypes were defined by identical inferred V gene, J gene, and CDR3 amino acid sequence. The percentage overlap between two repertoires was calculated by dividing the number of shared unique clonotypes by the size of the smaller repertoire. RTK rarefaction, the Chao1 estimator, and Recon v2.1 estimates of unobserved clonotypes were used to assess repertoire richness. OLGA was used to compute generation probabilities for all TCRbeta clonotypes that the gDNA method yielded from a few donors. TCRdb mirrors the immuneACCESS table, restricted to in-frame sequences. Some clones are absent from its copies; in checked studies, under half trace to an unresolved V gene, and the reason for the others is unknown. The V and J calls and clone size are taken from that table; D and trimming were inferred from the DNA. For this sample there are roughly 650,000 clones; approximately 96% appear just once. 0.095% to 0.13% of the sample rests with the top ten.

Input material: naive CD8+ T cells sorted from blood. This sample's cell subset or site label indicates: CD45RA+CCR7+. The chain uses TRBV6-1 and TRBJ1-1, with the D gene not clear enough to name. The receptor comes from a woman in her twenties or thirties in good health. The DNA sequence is TGTGCCAGCAGTGAACGGGGATGGGTCAGGAACACTGAAGCTTTCTTT. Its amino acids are CASSERGWVRNTEAFF.